The clone carrying this T cell receptor beta chain was found once. Source study methods: Amplification with reference gene primers provided the estimates of nucleated cell counts. Assay used: immunoSEQ multiplex PCR; TCRdb lists only in-frame clones, some missing. V, J and clone size derive from that table, while D and trimming were established from the DNA sequence. The repertoire has roughly 120,000 clones, 80% to 95% of them found once; the top ten carry about 1.9%. The data stem from a study of blood T cell repertoires in COVID-19. Background on the study: In each case, the material was cDNA or gDNA derived from T cells, B-cell-depleted T cells, or PBMCs.

With 5 bases removed from V and 2 bases from J, the gap between germline ends came to 9 bases. The CDR3 is made up of 13 amino acids. Seattle researchers signed up patients amid active infection and tracked them longitudinally. The sequence was obtained from a man aged 50 to 60 with COVID-19, enrolled during active disease. V gene TRBV12-3 or TRBV12-4 combines with J gene TRBJ1-2, with a tentative D call TRBD1 (6 bases). The source material was peripheral blood. As DNA, the CDR3 is TGTGCCAGCAGTCCAGACAGGAACTATGGCTACACCTTC. Translating gives CASSPDRNYGYTF.